These 26 T cell receptor beta chains share one sample of origin, sequenced in a study of shared clonotypes between healthy human individuals. Measured with immunoSEQ multiplex PCR; TCRdb has only the in-frame clones, and not every one. The sample shows some 380,000 clones, roughly 96% of them seen only once. Sequencing was done on a sample of memory CD8+ T cells sorted from blood. Subset described: CD45RO+ cells pooled with CCR7-negative TemRA cells. The source is a man aged 25 to 45 in good health.

The chain links TRBV28 to TRBJ1-5; no firm D call. Germline V gene data show CDR1 as MDHEN and CDR2 as SYDVKM. This CDR3 region has 14 residues. V was trimmed by 5 bases and J by 7 bases, leaving 15 bases between them. This chain's CDR3 is CASSARGRKQPQHF. The CDR3 nucleotides read TGTGCCAGCAGTGCGCGAGGAAGGAAGCAGCCCCAGCATTTT.

The chain links TRBV19 to TRBJ1-5; no clear D gene. CDR1 is LNHDA and CDR2 is SQIVND in the germline V gene (reference sequence). The V and J ends lost 7 bases and 3 bases respectively, with 10 bases between them. The CDR3 extends over 13 amino acids. In DNA, the CDR3 is TGTGCCAGTACCCCGCAGCCCAATCAGCCCCAGCATTTT. This translates into CASTPQPNQPQHF.

CDR3 region: CASSIDGTKTYEQYF. CDR3 sequence (DNA): TGTGCCAGTAGTATAGATGGGACAAAAACCTACGAGCAGTACTTC. This sequence joins TRBV19 and TRBJ2-7, with D perhaps TRBD1 (6 bases). Germline assignment: CDR1 LNHDA and CDR2 SQIVND (reference sequence). The V and J ends lost 0 bases and 2 bases respectively, with 11 bases between them. CDR3 length: 15 residues.

The rearrangement joins TRBV29-1 to TRBJ1-1; D remains ambiguous. CDR1 and CDR2 (germline): SQVTM, ANQGSEA. CDR3 size: 11 residues. V lost 4 bases and J 11 bases, leaving 14 bases between the germline ends. In DNA, the CDR3 is TGCAGCGTTGTGCCGTCCTACGTGGCTTTCTTT. The encoded protein is CSVVPSYVAFF.

The chain uses TRBV7-6 and TRBJ2-5; 10 bases match TRBD2. J lost 4 bases, V lost 6 bases, and 2 bases had no gene match. CDR3 size: 13 residues. Germline V gene sequence: CDR1 SGHVS, CDR2 FNYEAQ. The CDR3 bases are TGTGCCAGCAGTCTAGCGGGAGTAGAGACCCAGTACTTC. Protein sequence: CASSLAGVETQYF.

V is TRBV7-9 and J is TRBJ2-3; tentatively, D is TRBD1 (6 bases). Germline-derived CDR1 and CDR2 are SEHNR and FQNEAQ (reference sequence). The CDR3 contains 14 residues. Trimming left V 4 bases short and J 1 base short, with 9 bases between. In DNA form, the CDR3 reads TGTGCCAGCAGCTCCCGACAGGGCACAGATACGCAGTATTTT. Its translation: CASSSRQGTDTQYF.

V and J are TRBV19 and TRBJ1-4, with D unclear. CDR1 and CDR2 (germline): LNHDA, SQIVND (reference sequence). This CDR3 region has 12 residues. V lost 4 bases to trimming and J lost 5 bases, with 5 bases between them. This CDR3 reads CASSSLNEKLFF. In nucleotides, the CDR3 is TGTGCCAGTAGTAGCCTCAATGAAAAACTGTTTTTT.

The rearrangement uses TRBV2 and TRBJ2-3; D remains ambiguous. CDR3 size: 13 residues. V was pared by 5 bases and J by 0 bases, with 6 bases between. Germline loops: CDR1 SNHLY, CDR2 FYNNEI. Here the CDR3 reads CASSPWSTDTQYF. The DNA for the CDR3 is TGTGCCAGCAGTCCTTGGAGCACAGATACGCAGTATTTT.

The chain is built from TRBV5-1 and TRBJ2-4; perhaps D is TRBD1 or TRBD2 (5 bases each). V lost 4 bases, J lost 0 bases, and 11 bases lay in between. Germline V CDR1 and CDR2: SGHRS, YFSETQ. CDR3 length: 15 residues. The CDR3 spells CASSAGALAKNIQYF. The CDR3, as DNA: TGCGCCAGCAGCGCCGGGGCTTTAGCCAAAAACATTCAGTACTTC.

V usage is TRBV13 and J usage is TRBJ2-3; possible D gene TRBD1, 6 bases. CDR1 is PRHDT and CDR2 is FYEKMQ in the germline V gene (reference sequence). V was clipped by 0 bases and J by 0 bases, with 10 bases between them. There are 16 residues in the CDR3. The CDR3 DNA is TGTGCCAGCAGCTTAGGCGGGACACCTAGCACAGATACGCAGTATTTT. Translation gives CASSLGGTPSTDTQYF.

About this clone: Distinct nucleotide sequences in the sample also encode this CDR3. The V gene is TRBV9, the J gene TRBJ2-3; D might be TRBD2 (5 bases). V lost 2 bases and J lost 0, with 7 bases in between. The germline V gene has CDR1 SGDLS and CDR2 YYNGEE. The CDR3 has 14 residues. CDR3 amino acids: CASSVGLSTDTQYF. For the CDR3, the DNA is TGTGCCAGCAGCGTCGGACTCAGCACAGATACGCAGTATTTT.

This sequence joins TRBV19 and TRBJ2-3; 9 bases map to TRBD1. Germline CDR1 reads LNHDA; CDR2 reads SQIVND (reference sequence). J was trimmed by 1 base and V by 5 bases; bases with no gene match: 4. There are 15 residues in the CDR3. Here the CDR3 DNA reads TGTGCCAGTAGTTATCGGACAGGGGGCACAGATACGCAGTATTTT. Translation gives CASSYRTGGTDTQYF.

This chain connects TRBV18 to TRBJ2-1; TRBD1 agrees at 8 bases. Germline V gene data show CDR1 as KGHSH and CDR2 as LQKENI. The CDR3 runs to 15 residues. V lost 2 bases, J lost 5 bases, and 5 bases stayed unmatched. The CDR3 nucleotides are TGTGCCAGCTCACCAAGACAGGGGAGACACAATGAGCAGTTCTTC. This sequence encodes CASSPRQGRHNEQFF.

The chain has TRBV5-1 and TRBJ2-6; weak D call: TRBD2 (6 bases). CDR3 size: 16 residues. V was pared by 0 bases and J by 2 bases, with 9 bases between. CDR1 SGHRS and CDR2 YFSETQ come from the germline V gene. CDR3 in amino acids: CASSLAGGAGANVLTF. DNA of the CDR3: TGCGCCAGCAGCTTGGCCGGGGGTGCTGGGGCCAACGTCCTGACTTTC.

The V gene is TRBV9, the J gene TRBJ2-3; 7 bases line up with TRBD1. The germline V gene has CDR1 SGDLS and CDR2 YYNGEE. The CDR3 has 16 residues. V lost 4 bases, J lost 0 bases, and 8 bases stayed unmatched. The CDR3 region is CASSHDRDRSTDTQYF. The CDR3 DNA sequence: TGTGCCAGCAGCCACGACAGGGATCGGAGCACAGATACGCAGTATTTT.

V gene TRBV6-6 combines with J gene TRBJ2-7; weak D call: TRBD1 (5 bases). Germline V gene data show CDR1 as MNHNY and CDR2 as SVGAGI (reference sequence). V lost 1 base to trimming and J lost 1 base, with 14 bases between them. The length of the CDR3 is 16 residues. The DNA of the CDR3 is TGTGCCAGCAGTTACTTGGGGCAGCCAAATTCCTACGAGCAGTACTTC. Protein: CASSYLGQPNSYEQYF.

The chain combines TRBV5-1 with TRBJ2-3; D gene uncertain. Germline V gene data show CDR1 as SGHRS and CDR2 as YFSETQ. The CDR3 runs 14 residues. The V end was cut by 0 bases, the J end by 5 bases, with 10 bases between. The CDR3 DNA follows: TGCGCCAGCAGCTTGGGAGAGGCCAAAGATACGCAGTATTTT. Amino acids: CASSLGEAKDTQYF.

The V gene is TRBV5-1, the J gene TRBJ2-1, with TRBD2 matching over 8 bases. The CDR3 consists of 14 residues. Germline V gives CDR1 SGHRS, CDR2 YFSETQ. V gave up 3 bases and J gave up 3 bases; unmatched junction bases: 2. The CDR3 DNA follows: TGCGCCAGCAGCTATAGCGGGGACTACAATGAGCAGTTCTTC. It is translated as CASSYSGDYNEQFF.

The J gene is TRBJ2-3, the V gene TRBV5-1; TRBD1 might be the D (5 bases). The CDR3 sequence is 15 residues long. Germline V gene data show CDR1 as SGHRS and CDR2 as YFSETQ. Trimming left V 1 base short and J 3 bases short, with 12 bases between. DNA of the CDR3: TGCGCCAGCAGCTTGATAGGCAGGGCTACAGATACGCAGTATTTT. This sequence encodes CASSLIGRATDTQYF.

The CDR3 region is CASRTSGSGNEQYF. CDR3 DNA sequence: TGTGCCAGCAGGACTAGCGGGAGCGGGAACGAGCAGTACTTC. The rearrangement links TRBV6-1 to TRBJ2-7; 12 bases are shared with TRBD2. The CDR3 consists of 14 residues. After removal of 6 bases from V and 5 bases from J, the junction contained 5 bases not matched to a gene. CDR1 and CDR2 (germline): MNHNS, SASEGT.

The chain is built from TRBV5-4 and TRBJ2-1; TRBD1 matches 9 bases. The CDR3 is 17 amino acids. V gave up 1 base and J gave up 3 bases; unmatched junction bases: 8. CDR1 and CDR2 (germline): SGHNT, YYREEE (reference sequence). The CDR3 region has the DNA TGTGCCAGCAGCTTGCTCTCCGGGACAGGGTACTACAATGAGCAGTTCTTC. This gives the protein CASSLLSGTGYYNEQFF.

The chain joins TRBV6-1 to TRBJ1-1; perhaps TRBD1 as D (5 bases). Germline V gene data show CDR1 as MNHNS and CDR2 as SASEGT. Trimming stripped 4 bases from V and 0 bases from J, with 15 bases between. This CDR3 is built from 16 residues. CDR3 nucleotides: TGTGCCAGCAGTGTCCCCGCGGGGGACCTGAACACTGAAGCTTTCTTT. Translated, it gives CASSVPAGDLNTEAFF.

The V and J genes are TRBV29-1 and TRBJ2-1, with 14 bases identical to TRBD2. V was clipped by 6 bases and J by 8 bases; unmatched bases: 12. Germline values: CDR1 SQVTM, CDR2 ANQGSEA. The CDR3 is 16 amino acids. The CDR3 protein is CSVAPRLAGGPYEQFF. CDR3 coding DNA: TGCAGCGTGGCCCCGAGACTAGCGGGAGGGCCGTATGAGCAGTTCTTC.

This CDR3 reads CAISANDRGQETQYF. DNA of the CDR3: TGTGCCATCAGTGCCAATGACAGGGGACAAGAGACCCAGTACTTC. The rearrangement links TRBV10-3 to TRBJ2-5; 8 bases are shared with TRBD1. V dropped 4 bases and J dropped 2; count of bases not matched to a gene: 6. In germline, CDR1 is ENHRY, CDR2 SYGVKD. The CDR3 spans 15 residues.

The rearrangement joins TRBV25-1 to TRBJ2-2, with D perhaps matching TRBD1 (6 bases). The length of the CDR3 is 13 residues. V was trimmed by 5 bases and J by 4 bases, leaving 8 bases between them. From germline, CDR1 is MGHDK and CDR2 SYGVNS. This CDR3 is CASSSQGTGELFF. The CDR3 nucleotides read TGTGCCAGCAGTTCACAGGGCACCGGGGAGCTGTTTTTT.

The CDR3 spells CASSVDRGSTDTQYF. Written as DNA, the CDR3 is TGTGCCAGCAGCGTAGACCGGGGAAGCACAGATACGCAGTATTTT. The gene calls are TRBV9 and TRBJ2-3; tentative D call: TRBD2 (5 bases). CDR3 length equals 15 residues. Germline V gene sequence: CDR1 SGDLS, CDR2 YYNGEE. V was shortened by 0 bases and J by 0 bases, with 8 bases between the two germline ends.